This entry is about one T cell receptor beta chain. Other nucleotide sequences in the sample specify the same CDR3. V was pared by 2 bases and J by 0 bases, with 4 bases between. The CDR3 extends over 13 amino acids. Germline V gene sequence: CDR1 SGHTA, CDR2 FQGNSA. The data were taken from a study of shared clonotypes between healthy human individuals. On sorted subsets, replicate PCRs used 200 to 250 ng DNA, or about 30,000 T cell genomes. Using immunoSEQ multiplex PCR, the repertoire was profiled, and TCRdb retains in-frame clones only, with some absent. This table has millions of clones, approximately 92% appearing once.

This chain links TRBV7-2 with TRBJ1-1, with D hard to call. The sequencing input was naive CD4+ T cells sorted from blood. Subset noted: CD45RA+ positively selected. The source is a man aged 18 to 29 in good health. This CDR3 is CASSLRMNTEAFF. CDR3 nucleotide sequence: TGTGCCAGCAGCTTACGGATGAACACTGAAGCTTTCTTT.